A single sample gave rise to the 17 T cell receptor beta chains below, sequenced in a study of T cell responses to AZD1222 COVID-19 vaccine (dated by TCRdb to about 2021). Explained via the paper, the time point label denotes: about 28 days (+/-7) after the second vaccine dose. Library generation was performed with the immunoSEQ multiplex PCR assay. As stored in TCRdb, this immuneACCESS dataset retains in-frame rearrangements with V and J assigned. A fraction of the clones does not appear; measured against another copy, unresolved V genes explain less than half of the discrepancy, and the remainder lacks a known reason. Counted in this sample were roughly 150,000 clones; roughly 92% of them appeared once. The ten largest clones add up to roughly 1.2% of the sample. The material was peripheral blood, obtained 28 days after the second AZD1222 dose. The receptors here all came from an adult who received the AZD1222 COVID-19 vaccine.

The chain has TRBV6-2 or TRBV6-3 and TRBJ1-5, with D perhaps TRBD1 (6 bases). CDR1 and CDR2 (germline): MNHEY, SVGEGT. This CDR3 has 13 amino acids. V was cut by 5 bases and J by 4 bases, with 9 bases left in between. CDR3 residues: CASSPDRNQPQHF. The CDR3 DNA is TGTGCCAGCAGTCCCGACAGGAATCAGCCCCAGCATTTT.

The rearrangement joins TRBV10-1 to TRBJ2-7; 9 bases fit TRBD1. The CDR3 contains 18 residues. The V and J ends lost 2 bases and 1 base, in that order; junction bases with no gene match: 12. Germline V lookup: CDR1 WNHNN, CDR2 SYGVQD (reference sequence). Here the CDR3 reads CASSETGGGQGRSYEQYF. DNA for the CDR3: TGCGCCAGCAGTGAGACGGGGGGAGGACAGGGGCGATCCTACGAGCAGTACTTC.

V and J are TRBV18 and TRBJ2-4; 9 bases are shared with TRBD1. The germline V gene encodes CDR1 KGHSH and CDR2 LQKENI. The CDR3 is made up of 18 amino acids. V dropped 3 bases and J dropped 0; count of bases not matched to a gene: 9. CDR3 loop: CASSPIHLQGAAKNIQYF. The CDR3 DNA is TGTGCCAGCTCACCGATCCATTTACAGGGGGCAGCCAAAAACATTCAGTACTTC.

CDR3 sequence: CASSLGASGSGMNNEQFF. CDR3 in DNA: TGTGCCAGCAGTTTAGGAGCTAGCGGGAGTGGGATGAACAATGAGCAGTTCTTC. The rearrangement links TRBV27 to TRBJ2-1; 10 bases agree with TRBD2. V lost 2 bases to trimming and J lost 5 bases; unmatched junction nucleotides: 12. CDR3 length equals 18 residues. The germline gives CDR1 MNHEY, CDR2 SMNVEV (reference sequence).

The genes are TRBV5-1 and TRBJ2-4; 7 bases match TRBD1. The CDR3 is made up of 14 amino acids. Per the germline V gene, CDR1 is SGHRS and CDR2 is YFSETQ. Unmatched junction bases numbered 10, after V lost 3 bases and J lost 10 bases. CDR3 region: CASSSGTGDGIQYF. As DNA, the CDR3 is TGCGCCAGCAGCTCGGGAACAGGGGATGGGATTCAGTACTTC. The variable domain in full, with the rest retrieved from reference TRBV5-1 and TRBJ2-4, is KAGVTQTPRYLIKTRGQQVTLSCSPISGHRSVSWYQQTPGQGLQFLFEYFSETQRNKGNFPGRFSGRQFSNSRSEMNVSTLELGDSALYLCASSSGTGDGIQYFGAGTRLSVL.

This sequence joins TRBV7-9 and TRBJ2-1; TRBD1 aligns across 7 bases. The germline V gene has CDR1 SEHNR and CDR2 FQNEAQ (reference sequence). The V gene end was trimmed by 3 bases and the J gene end by 2 bases; junction bases not matched to a gene: 1. The CDR3 totals 14 residues. As DNA, the CDR3 is TGTGCCAGCAGCTTCGGGACAGCCTACAATGAGCAGTTCTTC. Amino acids: CASSFGTAYNEQFF. Supplemented by reference TRBV7-9 and TRBJ2-1, the full variable domain reads DTGVSQNPRHKITKRGQNVTFRCDPISEHNRLYWYRQTLGQGPEFLTYFQNEAQLEKSRLLSDRFSAERPKGSFSTLEIQRTEQGDSAMYLCASSFGTAYNEQFFGPGTRLTVL.

J is TRBJ1-2 and V is TRBV28, with D unclear. CDR1 MDHEN and CDR2 SYDVKM come from the germline V gene. Trimming stripped 7 bases from V and 2 bases from J, with 11 bases between. The CDR3 covers 13 residues. The CDR3 sequence is CASTLQQNYGYTF. The DNA of the CDR3 is TGTGCCAGCACCTTACAGCAGAACTATGGCTACACCTTC.

This chain joins TRBV7-9 and TRBJ2-7; 9 bases agree with TRBD1. CDR3 length equals 18 residues. V was clipped by 5 bases and J by 6 bases; unmatched bases: 20. The germline gives CDR1 SEHNR, CDR2 FQNEAQ (reference sequence). The CDR3 DNA reads TGTGCCAGCAGCCCGTCAAAGGGCGCCGGGACAGGGCCCCTCGAGCAGTACTTC. It encodes CASSPSKGAGTGPLEQYF.

V is TRBV7-2 and J is TRBJ1-2; 8 bases fit TRBD1. Germline values: CDR1 SGHTA, CDR2 FQGNSA. The CDR3 sequence is 14 residues long. V was clipped by 0 bases and J by 8 bases; unmatched bases: 5. The CDR3 DNA sequence: TGTGCCAGCAGCTTAGCGGGACAGGTCTACGGCTACACCTTC. This codes for CASSLAGQVYGYTF.

The V gene is TRBV6-5, the J gene TRBJ2-7; D is possibly TRBD1 (5 bases). With 7 bases removed from V and 1 base from J, the gap between germline ends came to 17 bases. This CDR3 has 15 amino acids. Germline lookup yields CDR1 MNHEY and CDR2 SVGAGI. CDR3 nucleotides: TGTGCCAGCAAACTGGGTCCGGACACATCCTACGAGCAGTACTTC. Residues: CASKLGPDTSYEQYF.

V gene TRBV18 combines with J gene TRBJ1-3; 7 bases match TRBD1. This CDR3 comprises 18 residues. In germline, CDR1 is KGHSH, CDR2 LQKENI. V dropped 5 bases and J dropped 3; count of bases not matched to a gene: 16. The CDR3 DNA reads TGTGCCAGCTCATCGGAAATTTACAGGGGATACGATGGAAACACCATATATTTT. It translates to CASSSEIYRGYDGNTIYF.

This CDR3 is CASSQDGSTNEKLFF. CDR3 DNA sequence: TGCGCCAGCAGCCAAGACGGGTCAACTAATGAAAAACTGTTTTTT. V is TRBV4-1 and J is TRBJ1-4; D unclear. This CDR3 region has 15 residues. Trimming cost V 0 bases and J 0 bases, with 5 bases left between them. The germline V gene has CDR1 MGHRA and CDR2 YSYEKL.

The rearrangement uses TRBV5-1 and TRBJ1-4, with TRBD1 as a possible D gene (6 bases). This CDR3 contains 14 residues. Trimming pared 4 bases from V and 6 bases from J, leaving 13 bases between. The germline gives CDR1 SGHRS, CDR2 YFSETQ. The CDR3 here is CASSPGGGYEKLFF. CDR3 coding DNA: TGCGCCAGCAGCCCGGGAGGGGGGTATGAAAAACTGTTTTTT.

The V and J genes are TRBV10-1 and TRBJ1-1; D is possibly TRBD1 (5 bases). This CDR3 is built from 14 residues. Germline CDR1 and CDR2: WNHNN and SYGVQD (reference sequence). The V end lost 4 bases, the J end lost 1 base, and 10 bases lay between the germline ends. CDR3 DNA sequence: TGCGCCAGCAGTGCCAGGGCGGGGAACACTGAAGCTTTCTTT. It is translated as CASSARAGNTEAFF.

This clone was observed a single time. In DNA, the CDR3 is TGTGCCAGCAGTTTGGGGGGCTACGAGCAGTACTTC. Encoded protein: CASSLGGYEQYF. This chain connects TRBV28 to TRBJ2-7; D possibly corresponds to TRBD2 (6 bases). V was pared by 3 bases and J by 3 bases, with 6 bases between. Germline lookup yields CDR1 MDHEN and CDR2 SYDVKM. This CDR3 region has 12 residues.

The chain combines TRBV6-2 or TRBV6-3 with TRBJ1-5; weak D call: TRBD1 (5 bases). Germline-derived CDR1 and CDR2 are MNHEY and SVGEGT. The CDR3 extends over 15 amino acids. Deletions cut 5 bases from V and 4 bases from J, with 15 bases between. In DNA form, the CDR3 reads TGTGCCAGCAGTCGCACAGGTGTGGGGAATCAGCCCCAGCATTTT. It encodes CASSRTGVGNQPQHF.

The chain joins TRBV4-3 to TRBJ1-3, with D uncertain. There are 21 residues in the CDR3. The germline V gene has CDR1 LGHNA and CDR2 YSLEER. Trimming removed 1 base at V and 5 bases at J, with 30 bases between. The CDR3 reads CASSQGSHTAVTVEERNTIYF. CDR3 nucleotides: TGCGCCAGCAGCCAAGGTTCCCATACGGCGGTCACGGTCGAGGAGAGAAACACCATATATTTT.